These T cell receptor beta chains were read from a single sample in a study of spatial heterogeneity in lung cancer. TCRdb re-analysed the 5' RACE reads in MiXCR, keeping a single row per CDR3 protein. The sample shows about 86,000 distinct CDR3 sequences, around 12% of them seen only once. The sequencing used PBMCs, collected at surgery. These receptors were collected from a male donor with early-stage non-small cell lung cancer. CDR3s include the opening cysteine and the closing phenylalanine or tryptophan. The D gene is left open where the match is weak. The size of a clone is reported for some rows only, either as once, few or many, or as a class for expanded clones.

size | J | V | D | CDR3 | DNA
- | TRBJ2-1 | TRBV20-1 | TRBD1 | CSAREATGINEQFF | TGCAGTGCTAGAGAAGCGACAGGGATCAATGAGCAGTTCTTC
few | TRBJ1-2 | TRBV6-1 | - | CASIVTAEGYGYTF | TGTGCCAGCATCGTCACGGCAGAGGGCTATGGCTACACCTTC
many | TRBJ2-1 | TRBV2 | - | CASSAGTLSHNEQFF | TGTGCCAGCAGTGCCGGGACACTCTCCCACAATGAGCAGTTCTTC
- | TRBJ2-7 | TRBV5-1 | - | CASSLDFGGDSYEQYF | TGCGCCAGCAGCTTGGATTTCGGAGGTGACTCCTACGAGCAGTACTTC
few | TRBJ1-1 | TRBV12-3/TRBV12-4 | TRBD1 | CASRGTGGTEAFF | TGTGCCAGCAGAGGGACAGGGGGCACTGAAGCTTTCTTT
- | TRBJ2-2 | TRBV2 | - | CASSPQGGQGGELFF | TGTGCCAGCAGCCCTCAGGGGGGCCAAGGAGGGGAGCTGTTTTTT
many | TRBJ1-2 | TRBV4-1 | TRBD1 | CASSQGQGEGNYGYTF | TGCGCCAGCAGCCAAGGACAGGGAGAGGGTAACTATGGCTACACCTTC
many | TRBJ2-1 | TRBV20-1 | TRBD2 | CSARDKGAGGYNEQFF | TGCAGTGCTAGAGATAAGGGAGCGGGGGGATACAATGAGCAGTTCTTC
few | TRBJ1-1 | TRBV11-1 | - | CASSLWTLSNTEAFF | TGTGCCAGCAGTCTATGGACTCTTTCAAACACTGAAGCTTTCTTT
many | TRBJ2-1 | TRBV12-3/TRBV12-4 | TRBD1 | CASSLGTGDNEQFF | TGTGCCAGCAGTTTAGGGACAGGGGATAATGAGCAGTTCTTC